The 5 T cell receptor beta chains presented below share a single source sample, sequenced in a study of blood T cell repertoires in COVID-19. Measured with immunoSEQ multiplex PCR; TCRdb has only the in-frame clones, and not every one. The data contain about 210,000 clones, around 81% of them singletons. What was sequenced was peripheral blood. The receptor source for this set is a human donor in a cohort sampled during active COVID-19.

The chain employs TRBV9 and TRBJ2-3; maybe TRBD1 (5 bases). V was pared by 4 bases and J by 0 bases, with 12 bases between. The germline V gene has CDR1 SGDLS and CDR2 YYNGEE. This CDR3 contains 15 residues. The CDR3, as DNA: TGTGCCAGCAGCCTTCTCCCAGGGAGCACAGATACGCAGTATTTT. Translating it yields CASSLLPGSTDTQYF.

This chain uses TRBV11-2 with TRBJ2-7; 7 bases are a match to TRBD2. With V trimmed by 3 bases and J by 6 bases, 8 bases remained unmatched. Per germline, CDR1 SGHAT and CDR2 FQNNGV. CDR3 length: 14 amino acids. CDR3 amino acids: CASSFMGGDSEQYF. CDR3 in DNA: TGTGCCAGCAGCTTCATGGGAGGGGATTCCGAGCAGTACTTC.

J is TRBJ1-4 and V is TRBV7-9, with TRBD1 identical over 10 bases. This CDR3 region has 14 residues. V shed 4 bases, J shed 4 bases, and the junction held 0 bases outside the gene matches. Per the germline V gene, CDR1 is SEHNR and CDR2 is FQNEAQ (reference sequence). CDR3 nucleotide sequence: TGTGCCAGCAGCTGGACAGGGGGTAATGAAAAACTGTTTTTT. Its translation is CASSWTGGNEKLFF.

V and J are TRBV5-4 and TRBJ1-4; 11 nucleotides agree with TRBD1. Germline lookup yields CDR1 SGHNT and CDR2 YYREEE (reference sequence). The ends lost 9 bases at V and 6 bases at J; junction bases unmatched: 16. This CDR3 region has 17 residues. CDR3 sequence (DNA): TGTGCCACGGAACCGGGACAGGGGGGAGGAGAGCATGAAAAACTGTTTTTT. This gives the protein CATEPGQGGGEHEKLFF.

The count of this clone is one. The rearrangement joins TRBV29-1 to TRBJ2-3, with D possibly being TRBD1 (5 bases). There are 12 residues in the CDR3. The germline V and J ends were trimmed by 6 bases and 1 base, with 8 bases remaining between them. Germline assignment: CDR1 SQVTM and CDR2 ANQGSEA. This chain's CDR3 is CSVIRGTDTQYF. The CDR3 DNA is TGCAGCGTCATCAGGGGCACAGATACGCAGTATTTT.